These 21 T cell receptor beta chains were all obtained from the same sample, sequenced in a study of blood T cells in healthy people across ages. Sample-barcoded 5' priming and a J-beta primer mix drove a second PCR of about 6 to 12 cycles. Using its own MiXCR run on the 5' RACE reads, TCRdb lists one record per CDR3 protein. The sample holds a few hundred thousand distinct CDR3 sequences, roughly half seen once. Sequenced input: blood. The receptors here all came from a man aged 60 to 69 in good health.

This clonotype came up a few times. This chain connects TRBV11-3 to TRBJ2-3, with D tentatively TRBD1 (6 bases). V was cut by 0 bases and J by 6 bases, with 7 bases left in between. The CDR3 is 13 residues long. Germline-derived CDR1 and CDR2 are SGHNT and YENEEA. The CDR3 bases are TGTGCCAGCAGCTTAGATCAGGGGGATACGCAGTATTTT. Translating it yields CASSLDQGDTQYF.

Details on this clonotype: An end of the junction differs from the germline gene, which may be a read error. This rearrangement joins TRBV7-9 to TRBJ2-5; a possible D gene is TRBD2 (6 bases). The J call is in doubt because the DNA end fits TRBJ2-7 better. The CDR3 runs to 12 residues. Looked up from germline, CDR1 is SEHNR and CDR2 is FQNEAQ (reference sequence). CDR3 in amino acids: CACSLAVNEQYF. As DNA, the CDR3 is TGTGCCTGCAGCTTAGCGGTTAACGAGCAGTACTTC.

CDR3 coding DNA: TGCAGTGCTAGTACCAGGGGGGTCCAAGAGACCCAGTACTTC. Protein: CSASTRGVQETQYF. The chain couples TRBV20-1 to TRBJ2-5; D possibly corresponds to TRBD1 (7 bases). The CDR3 runs to 14 residues. The germline V and J ends were trimmed by 3 bases and 1 base, with 12 bases remaining between them. The germline gives CDR1 DFQATT, CDR2 SNEGSKA (reference sequence).

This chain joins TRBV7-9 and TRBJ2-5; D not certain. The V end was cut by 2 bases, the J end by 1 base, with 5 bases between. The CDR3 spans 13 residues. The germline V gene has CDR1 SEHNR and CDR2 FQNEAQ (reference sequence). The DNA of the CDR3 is TGTGCCAGCAGCTTAACACTCCAAGAGACCCAGTACTTC. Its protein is CASSLTLQETQYF.

DNA of the CDR3: TGTGCCAGCTCCTTCGGGGACTCGGGTGGTGAGCAGTTCTTC. Amino acids: CASSFGDSGGEQFF. The V call is TRBV6-5, the J call TRBJ2-1, with D perhaps TRBD2 (6 bases). This CDR3 is built from 14 residues. The germline V gene encodes CDR1 MNHEY and CDR2 SVGAGI. Trimming cost V 8 bases and J 9 bases, with 20 bases left between them.

The CDR3 spells CASSLIQGAKNIQYF. DNA of the CDR3: TGTGCCAGCAGCCTTATACAGGGGGCGAAAAACATTCAGTACTTC. The chain is built from TRBV7-2 and TRBJ2-4; TRBD1 aligns across 9 bases. The CDR3 runs to 15 residues. V dropped 5 bases and J dropped 4; count of bases not matched to a gene: 6. Germline CDR1 SGHTA, CDR2 FQGNSA.

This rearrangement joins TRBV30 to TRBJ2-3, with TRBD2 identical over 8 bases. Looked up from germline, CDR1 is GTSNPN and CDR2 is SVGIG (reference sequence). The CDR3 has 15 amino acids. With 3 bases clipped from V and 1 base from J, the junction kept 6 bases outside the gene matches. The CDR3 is CAWSISGGRTDTQYF. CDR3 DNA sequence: TGTGCCTGGAGCATCAGCGGGGGTCGCACAGATACGCAGTATTTT.

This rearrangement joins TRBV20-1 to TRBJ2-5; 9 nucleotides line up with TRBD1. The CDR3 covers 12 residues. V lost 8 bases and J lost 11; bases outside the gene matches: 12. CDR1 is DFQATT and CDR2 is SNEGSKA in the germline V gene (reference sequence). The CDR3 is CSTTGGLREQYF. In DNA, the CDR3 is TGCAGTACAACAGGGGGCTTAAGAGAGCAGTACTTC.

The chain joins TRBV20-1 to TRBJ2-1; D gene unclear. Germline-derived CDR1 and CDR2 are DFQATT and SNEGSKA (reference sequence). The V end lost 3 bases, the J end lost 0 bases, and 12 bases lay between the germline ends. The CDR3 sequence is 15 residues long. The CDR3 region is CSARDRVSSYNEQFF. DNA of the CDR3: TGCAGTGCTAGGGACCGGGTAAGCTCCTACAATGAGCAGTTCTTC.

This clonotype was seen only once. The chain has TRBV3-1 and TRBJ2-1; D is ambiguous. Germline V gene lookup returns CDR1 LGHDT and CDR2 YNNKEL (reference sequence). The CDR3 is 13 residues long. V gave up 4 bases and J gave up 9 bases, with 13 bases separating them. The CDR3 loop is CASSLVPRSEQFF. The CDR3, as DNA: TGTGCCAGCAGCCTGGTCCCCCGTAGTGAGCAGTTCTTC.

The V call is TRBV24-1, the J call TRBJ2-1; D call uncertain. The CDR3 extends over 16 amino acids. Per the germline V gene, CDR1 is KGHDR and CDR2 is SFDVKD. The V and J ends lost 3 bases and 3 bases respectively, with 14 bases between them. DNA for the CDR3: TGTGCCACCAGTGATCCCCCCGGGCGTCTCTACAATGAGCAGTTCTTC. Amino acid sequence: CATSDPPGRLYNEQFF.

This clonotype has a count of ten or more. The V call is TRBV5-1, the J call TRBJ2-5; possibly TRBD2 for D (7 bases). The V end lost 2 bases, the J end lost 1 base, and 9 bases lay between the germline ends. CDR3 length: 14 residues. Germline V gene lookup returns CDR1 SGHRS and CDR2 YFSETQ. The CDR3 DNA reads TGCGCCAGCAGCTTAGGGGGGGCCCAAGAGACCCAGTACTTC. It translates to CASSLGGAQETQYF.

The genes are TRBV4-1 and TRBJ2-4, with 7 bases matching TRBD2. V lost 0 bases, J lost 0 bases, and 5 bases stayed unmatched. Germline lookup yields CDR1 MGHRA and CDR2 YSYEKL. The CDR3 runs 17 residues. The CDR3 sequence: CASSQDAGVGAKNIQYF. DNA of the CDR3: TGCGCCAGCAGCCAAGATGCGGGGGTTGGAGCCAAAAACATTCAGTACTTC.

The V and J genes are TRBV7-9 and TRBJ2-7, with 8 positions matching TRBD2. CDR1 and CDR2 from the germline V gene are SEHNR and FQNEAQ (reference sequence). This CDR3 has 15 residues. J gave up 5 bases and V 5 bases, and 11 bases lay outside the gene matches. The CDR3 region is CASSPPGRGSNEQYF. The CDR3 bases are TGTGCCAGCAGCCCCCCCGGGAGGGGTTCTAACGAGCAGTACTTC.

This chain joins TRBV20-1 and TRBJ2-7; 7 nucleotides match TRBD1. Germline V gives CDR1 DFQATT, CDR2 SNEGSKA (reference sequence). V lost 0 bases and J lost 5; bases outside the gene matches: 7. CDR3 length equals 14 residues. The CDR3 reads CSARDPDRVNEQYF. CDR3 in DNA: TGCAGTGCTAGAGATCCCGACAGGGTAAACGAGCAGTACTTC.

The CDR3 nucleotides are TGTGCCAGCAGGGCTATGCTTAGCACAGATACGCAGTATTTT. Its translation: CASRAMLSTDTQYF. The chain is built from TRBV7-3 and TRBJ2-3; D gene ambiguous. V was clipped by 6 bases and J by 0 bases, with 10 bases between them. This CDR3 spans 14 amino acids. Germline loops: CDR1 SGHTA, CDR2 FQGTGA.

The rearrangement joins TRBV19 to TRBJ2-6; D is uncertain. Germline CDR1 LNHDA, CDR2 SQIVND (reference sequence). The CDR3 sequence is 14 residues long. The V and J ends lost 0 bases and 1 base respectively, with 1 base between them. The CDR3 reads CASSIDSGANVLTF. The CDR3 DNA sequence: TGTGCCAGTAGTATAGATTCTGGGGCCAACGTCCTGACTTTC.

CDR3 coding DNA: TGTGCCAGCAGCCAAGATGACAGGGTCAGGGCCCAGCATTTT. It is translated as CASSQDDRVRAQHF. The rearrangement joins TRBV4-2 to TRBJ1-5, with 7 bases lining up with TRBD1. CDR1 and CDR2 (germline): LGHNA, YNFKEQ. V lost 0 bases, J lost 11 bases, and 7 bases stayed unmatched. CDR3 length: 14 residues.

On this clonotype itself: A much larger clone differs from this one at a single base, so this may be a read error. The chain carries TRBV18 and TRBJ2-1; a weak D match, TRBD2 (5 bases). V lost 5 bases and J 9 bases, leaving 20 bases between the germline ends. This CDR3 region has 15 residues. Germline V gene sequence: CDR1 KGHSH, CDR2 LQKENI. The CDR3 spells CASSFRKSGRGEQFF. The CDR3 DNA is TGTGCCAGCTCATTCAGGAAGTCGGGTCGGGGTGAGCAGTTCTTC.

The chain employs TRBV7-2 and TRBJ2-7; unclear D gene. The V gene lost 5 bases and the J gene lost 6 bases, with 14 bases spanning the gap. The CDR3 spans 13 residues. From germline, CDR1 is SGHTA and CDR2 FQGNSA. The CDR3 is CASSLGSRREQYF. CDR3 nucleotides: TGTGCCAGCAGCCTTGGTAGCCGCCGCGAGCAGTACTTC.

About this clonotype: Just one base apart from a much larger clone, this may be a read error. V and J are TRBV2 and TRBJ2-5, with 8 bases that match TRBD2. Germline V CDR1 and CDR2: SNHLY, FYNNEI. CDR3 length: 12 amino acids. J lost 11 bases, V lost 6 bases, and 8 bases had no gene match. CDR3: CASRRGSGGQYF. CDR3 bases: TGTGCCAGCAGGAGGGGATCGGGGGGGCAGTACTTC. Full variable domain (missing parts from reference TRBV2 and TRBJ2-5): EPEVTQTPSHQVTQMGQEVILRCVPISNHLYFYWYRQILGQKVEFLVSFYNNEISEKSEIFDDQFSVERPDGSNFTLKIRSTKLEDSAMYFCASRRGSGGQYFGPGTRLLVL.